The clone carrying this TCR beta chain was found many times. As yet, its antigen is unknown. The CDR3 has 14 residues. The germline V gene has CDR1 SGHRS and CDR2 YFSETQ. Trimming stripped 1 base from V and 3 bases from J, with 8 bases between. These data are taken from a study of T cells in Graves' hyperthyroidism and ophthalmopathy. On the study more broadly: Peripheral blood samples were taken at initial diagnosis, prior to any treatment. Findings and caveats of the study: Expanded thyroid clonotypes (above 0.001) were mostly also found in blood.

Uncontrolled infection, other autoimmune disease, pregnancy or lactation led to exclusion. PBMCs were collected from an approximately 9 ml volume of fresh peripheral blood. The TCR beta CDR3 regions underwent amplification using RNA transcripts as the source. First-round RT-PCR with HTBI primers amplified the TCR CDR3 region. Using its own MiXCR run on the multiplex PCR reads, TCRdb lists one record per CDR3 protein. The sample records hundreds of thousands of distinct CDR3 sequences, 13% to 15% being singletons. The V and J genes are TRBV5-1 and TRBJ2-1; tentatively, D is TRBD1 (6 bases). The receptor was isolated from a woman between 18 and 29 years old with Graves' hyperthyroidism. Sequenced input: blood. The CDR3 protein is CASSLSQGYNEQFF. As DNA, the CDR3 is TGCGCCAGCAGCTTGTCACAGGGCTACAATGAGCAGTTCTTC.